The sequence of this T cell receptor (beta chain) was determined in a study of blood T cells in healthy people across ages. Germline V CDR1 and CDR2: SGHTA, FQGNSA. The CDR3 extends over 13 amino acids. V was pared by 6 bases and J by 6 bases, with 14 bases between. A second PCR of about 7 to 12 cycles used a sample-barcoded 5' primer and a J-beta primer mix. TCRdb reprocessed the 5' RACE reads with MiXCR, giving one entry per CDR3 protein. The sample consists of roughly 2 million distinct CDR3 sequences, about 49% of them appearing once. This receptor was identified in a woman aged 35 to 49 in good health. The sample consisted of blood. This sequence joins TRBV7-2 and TRBJ1-2, with D possibly TRBD1 on 5 matching bases. CDR3 nucleotides: TGTGCCAGCAGTCACACAGGATCGGATGGCTACACCTTC. Its translation: CASSHTGSDGYTF.